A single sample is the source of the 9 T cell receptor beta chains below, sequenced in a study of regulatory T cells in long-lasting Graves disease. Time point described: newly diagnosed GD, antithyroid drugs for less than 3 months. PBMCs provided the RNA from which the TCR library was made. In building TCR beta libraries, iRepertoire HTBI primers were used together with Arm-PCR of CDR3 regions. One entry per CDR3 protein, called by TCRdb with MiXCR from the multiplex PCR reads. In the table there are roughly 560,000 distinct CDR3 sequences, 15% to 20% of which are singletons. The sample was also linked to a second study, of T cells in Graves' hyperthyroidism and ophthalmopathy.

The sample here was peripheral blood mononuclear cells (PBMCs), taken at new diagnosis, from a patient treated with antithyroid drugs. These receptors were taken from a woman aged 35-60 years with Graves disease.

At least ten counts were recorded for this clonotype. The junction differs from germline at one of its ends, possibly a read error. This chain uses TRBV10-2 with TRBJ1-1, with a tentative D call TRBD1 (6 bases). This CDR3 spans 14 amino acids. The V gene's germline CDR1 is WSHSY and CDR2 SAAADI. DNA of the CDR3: TGCGCCAGCAGTGAGGGTGGGGGCGCGAGGACTTTGGAGTTT. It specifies CASSEGGGARTLEF.

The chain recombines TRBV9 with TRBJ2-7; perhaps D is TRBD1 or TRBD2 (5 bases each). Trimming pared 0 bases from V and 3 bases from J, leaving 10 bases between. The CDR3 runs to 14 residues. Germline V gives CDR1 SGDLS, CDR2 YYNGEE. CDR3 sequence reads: CASSVGGEFYEQYF. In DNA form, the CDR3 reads TGTGCCAGCAGCGTAGGAGGGGAATTCTACGAGCAGTACTTC.

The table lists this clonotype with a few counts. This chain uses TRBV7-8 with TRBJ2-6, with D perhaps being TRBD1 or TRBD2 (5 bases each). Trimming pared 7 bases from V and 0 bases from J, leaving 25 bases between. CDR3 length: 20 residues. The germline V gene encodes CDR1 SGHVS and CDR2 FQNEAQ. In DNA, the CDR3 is TGTGCCAGCATCCTATTCAGCCGGGGCGTATATGCCTCTGGGGCCAACGTCCTGACTTTC. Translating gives CASILFSRGVYASGANVLTF.

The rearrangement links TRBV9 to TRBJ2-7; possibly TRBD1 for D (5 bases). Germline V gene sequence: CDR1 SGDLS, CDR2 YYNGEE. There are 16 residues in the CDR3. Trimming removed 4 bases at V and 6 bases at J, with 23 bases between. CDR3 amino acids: CASSPQGYAGRTEQYF. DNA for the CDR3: TGTGCCAGCAGCCCCCAGGGTTATGCAGGTCGAACCGAGCAGTACTTC.

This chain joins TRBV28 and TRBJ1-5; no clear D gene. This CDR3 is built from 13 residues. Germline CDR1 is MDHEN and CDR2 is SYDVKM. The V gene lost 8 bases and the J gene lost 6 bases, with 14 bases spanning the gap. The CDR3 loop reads CASHGDPGQPQHF. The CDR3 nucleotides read TGTGCCAGCCACGGAGATCCGGGTCAGCCCCAGCATTTT.

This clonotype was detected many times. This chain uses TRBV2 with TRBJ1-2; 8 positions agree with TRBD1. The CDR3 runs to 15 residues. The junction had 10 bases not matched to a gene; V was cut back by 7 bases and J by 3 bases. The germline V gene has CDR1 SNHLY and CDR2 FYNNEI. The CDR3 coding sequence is TGTGCCAGCAATTTCGAGGGGACAGGTGACTATGGCTACACCTTC. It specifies CASNFEGTGDYGYTF.

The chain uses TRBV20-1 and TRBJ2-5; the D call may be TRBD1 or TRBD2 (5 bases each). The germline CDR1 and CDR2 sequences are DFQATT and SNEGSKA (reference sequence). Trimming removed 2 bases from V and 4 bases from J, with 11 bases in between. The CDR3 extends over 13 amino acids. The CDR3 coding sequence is TGCAGTGCTAGACTCTCGGGGACAGAGACCCAGTACTTC. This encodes CSARLSGTETQYF.

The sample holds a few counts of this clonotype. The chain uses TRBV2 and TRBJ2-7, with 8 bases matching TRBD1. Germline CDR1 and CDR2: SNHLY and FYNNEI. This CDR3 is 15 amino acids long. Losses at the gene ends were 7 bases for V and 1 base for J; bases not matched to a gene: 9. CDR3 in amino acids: CASTSSGQGSYEQYF. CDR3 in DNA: TGTGCCAGCACTTCTTCCGGACAGGGATCCTACGAGCAGTACTTC. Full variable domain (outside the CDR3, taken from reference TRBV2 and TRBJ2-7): EPEVTQTPSHQVTQMGQEVILRCVPISNHLYFYWYRQILGQKVEFLVSFYNNEISEKSEIFDDQFSVERPDGSNFTLKIRSTKLEDSAMYFCASTSSGQGSYEQYFGPGTRLTVT.

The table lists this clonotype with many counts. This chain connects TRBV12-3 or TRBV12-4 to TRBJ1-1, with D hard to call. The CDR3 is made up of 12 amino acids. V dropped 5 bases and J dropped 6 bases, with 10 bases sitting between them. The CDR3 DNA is TGTGCCAGCAGTCTTGGTGCGCCTGAAGCTTTCTTT. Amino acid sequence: CASSLGAPEAFF.